The sequence of this TCR beta chain was determined in a study of blood T cell repertoires in COVID-19. This CDR3 spans 13 amino acids. Germline loops: CDR1 MNHEY, CDR2 SMNVEV (reference sequence). V was shortened by 6 bases and J by 6 bases, with 14 bases between the two germline ends. Per the original methods: From reference gene primer amplification, estimates of nucleated cell counts were derived. TCRdb's copy holds only in-frame clones and misses some; the assay was immunoSEQ multiplex PCR. From that table come the V and J calls and clone size; the DNA was used to work out D and trimming. The repertoire holds about 210,000 clones, with under 90% as singletons.

This sequence originates from a woman aged 80 or over with COVID-19, enrolled during active disease. The sequenced sample was peripheral blood. The chain carries TRBV27 and TRBJ1-1; the D gene is possibly TRBD1 (6 bases). CDR3 region: CASSGGAGAEAFF. The CDR3 bases are TGTGCCAGCAGCGGGGGGGCAGGCGCTGAAGCTTTCTTT.